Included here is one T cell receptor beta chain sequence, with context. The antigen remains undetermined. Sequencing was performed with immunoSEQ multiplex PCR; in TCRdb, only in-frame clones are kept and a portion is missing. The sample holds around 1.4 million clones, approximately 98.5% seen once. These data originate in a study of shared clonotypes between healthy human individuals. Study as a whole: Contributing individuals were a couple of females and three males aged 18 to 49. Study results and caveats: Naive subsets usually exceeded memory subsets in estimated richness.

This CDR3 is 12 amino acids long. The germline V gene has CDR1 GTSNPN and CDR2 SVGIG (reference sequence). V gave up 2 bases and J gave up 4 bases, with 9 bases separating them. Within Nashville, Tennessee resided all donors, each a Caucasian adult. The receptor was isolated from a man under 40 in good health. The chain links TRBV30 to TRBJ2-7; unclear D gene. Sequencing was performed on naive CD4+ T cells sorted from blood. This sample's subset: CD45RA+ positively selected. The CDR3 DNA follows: TGTGCCTGGAGTAGGATCGGGTACGAGCAGTACTTC. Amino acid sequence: CAWSRIGYEQYF. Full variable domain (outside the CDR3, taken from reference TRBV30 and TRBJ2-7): SQTIHQWPATLVQPVGSPLSLECTVEGTSNPNLYWYRQAAGRGLQLLFYSVGIGQISSEVPQNLSASRPQDRQFILSSKKLLLSDSGFYLCAWSRIGYEQYFGPGTRLTVT.